These T cell receptor beta chains were read from a single sample in a study of OX40 agonist ivuxolimab in advanced cancers. Assay: immunoSEQ multiplex PCR; the TCRdb copy retains only in-frame clones and omits some. The table includes about 88,000 clones, more than 80% detected once. This sample comprised CD4+ or CD8+ T cells sorted from blood, obtained in a trial of the OX40 agonist ivuxolimab. The receptors stem from an adult with an advanced solid tumor such as melanoma, head and neck, liver or kidney cancer. CDR3s include the opening cysteine and the closing phenylalanine or tryptophan. The D gene is left open where the match is weak. Only some rows state a clone size, as once, few, many or a class for expanded clones.

CASSFRVLGPGNTIYF,TGTGCCAGCAGTTTTCGGGTGTTGGGTCCTGGAAACACCATATATTTT,.,.,TRBJ1-3,TRBV28
CASSPGTSGGTGELFF,TGTGCCAGCAGCCCTGGGACTTCCGGGGGAACCGGGGAGCTGTTTTTT,.,.,TRBJ2-2,TRBV5-4
CASNRGTYNEQFF,TGCGCCAGCAACAGGGGTACCTACAATGAGCAGTTCTTC,TRBD1,.,TRBJ2-1,TRBV10-2
CASSYGGQPYGYTF,TGTGCCAGCAGTTACGGCGGACAGCCGTATGGCTACACCTTC,.,once,TRBJ1-2,TRBV6-5
CAWSMGLAGELFF,TGTGCCTGGAGTATGGGGTTGGCCGGGGAGCTGTTTTTT,.,.,TRBJ2-2,TRBV30
CASSSRADPRGNEQFF,TGTGCCAGCAGCAGCAGAGCGGACCCGCGGGGGAATGAGCAGTTCTTC,TRBD2,.,TRBJ2-1,TRBV7-6
CASSPLGTGPYEQYF,TGTGCCAGCAGTCCCCTCGGGACAGGGCCCTACGAGCAGTACTTC,TRBD1,.,TRBJ2-7,TRBV28
CAWSSRRADRYLWSYTF,TGTGCCTGGAGTTCCCGCCGCGCCGACAGGTACCTCTGGAGCTACACCTTC,.,.,TRBJ1-2,TRBV30
CASSQAASGGAGTDTQYF,TGTGCCAGCAGCCAAGCCGCTAGCGGGGGGGCTGGTACAGATACGCAGTATTTT,TRBD2,.,TRBJ2-3,TRBV4-2
CASSLGQGQYNEQFF,TGTGCCAGCAGCTTAGGACAGGGACAGTACAATGAGCAGTTCTTC,TRBD1,.,TRBJ2-1,TRBV7-6
CASSLDRAGGDEKLFF,TGTGCCAGCAGCTTAGATCGGGCAGGGGGCGATGAAAAACTGTTTTTT,TRBD1,.,TRBJ1-4,TRBV11-2